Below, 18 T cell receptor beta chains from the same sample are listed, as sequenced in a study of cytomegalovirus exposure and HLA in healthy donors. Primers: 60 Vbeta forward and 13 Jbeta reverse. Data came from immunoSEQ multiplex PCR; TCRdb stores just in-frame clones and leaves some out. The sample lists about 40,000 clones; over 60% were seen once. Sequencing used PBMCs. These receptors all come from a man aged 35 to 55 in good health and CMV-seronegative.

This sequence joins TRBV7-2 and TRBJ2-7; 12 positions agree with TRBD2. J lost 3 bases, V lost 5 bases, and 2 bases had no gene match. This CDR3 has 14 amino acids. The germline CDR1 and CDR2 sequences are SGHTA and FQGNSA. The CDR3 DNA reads TGTGCCAGCAGCCCACTAGCGGGGGGCTACGAGCAGTACTTC. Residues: CASSPLAGGYEQYF.

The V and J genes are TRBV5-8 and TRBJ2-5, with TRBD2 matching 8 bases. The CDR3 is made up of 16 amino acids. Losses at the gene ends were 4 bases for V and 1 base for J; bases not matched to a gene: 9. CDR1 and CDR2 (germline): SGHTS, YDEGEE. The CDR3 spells CASSRGAGDLQETQYF. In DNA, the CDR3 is TGTGCCAGCAGCCGGGGAGCGGGGGACCTCCAAGAGACCCAGTACTTC.

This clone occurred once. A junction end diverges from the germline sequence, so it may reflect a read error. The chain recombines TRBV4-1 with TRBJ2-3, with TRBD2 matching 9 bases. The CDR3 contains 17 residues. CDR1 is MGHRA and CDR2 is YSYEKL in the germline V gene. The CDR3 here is CASSQDRLAGSTDAQYF. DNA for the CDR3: TGCGCCAGCAGCCAAGATCGCCTAGCGGGGAGCACAGATGCGCAGTATTTT.

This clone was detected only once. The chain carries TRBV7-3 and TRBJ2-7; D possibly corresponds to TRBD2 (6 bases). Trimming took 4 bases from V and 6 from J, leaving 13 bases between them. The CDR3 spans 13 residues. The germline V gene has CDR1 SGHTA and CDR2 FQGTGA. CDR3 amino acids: CASSYRGSGEQYF. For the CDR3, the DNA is TGTGCCAGCAGCTACCGGGGGTCGGGCGAGCAGTACTTC.

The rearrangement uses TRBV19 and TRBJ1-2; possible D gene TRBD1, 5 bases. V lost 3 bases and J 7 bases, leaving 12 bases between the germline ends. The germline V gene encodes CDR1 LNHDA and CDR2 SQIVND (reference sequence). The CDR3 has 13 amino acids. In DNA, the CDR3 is TGTGCCAGTAGTATTTCGGGGGACGTTGGCTACACCTTC. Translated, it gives CASSISGDVGYTF.

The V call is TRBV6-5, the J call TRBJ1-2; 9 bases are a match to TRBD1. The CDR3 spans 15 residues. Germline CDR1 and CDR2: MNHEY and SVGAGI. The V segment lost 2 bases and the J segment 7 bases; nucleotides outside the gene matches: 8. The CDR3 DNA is TGTGCCAGCAGTTACGCGGGACAGGGTGTTGGTGGCTACACCTTC. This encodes CASSYAGQGVGGYTF.

The CDR3 here is CASRQGAEMNTEAFF. CDR3 bases: TGTGCCAGCAGACAGGGGGCGGAAATGAACACTGAAGCTTTCTTT. The chain recombines TRBV6-1 with TRBJ1-1; 9 positions match TRBD1. The CDR3 loop spans 15 amino acids. Trimming at V came to 6 bases and at J to 0 bases, leaving 5 bases not matched to a gene. Germline V gene data show CDR1 as MNHNS and CDR2 as SASEGT.

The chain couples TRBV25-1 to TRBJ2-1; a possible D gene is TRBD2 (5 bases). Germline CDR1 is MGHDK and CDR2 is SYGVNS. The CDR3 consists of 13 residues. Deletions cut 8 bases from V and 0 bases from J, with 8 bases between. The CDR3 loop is CASGLSSYNEQFF. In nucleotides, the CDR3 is TGTGCCAGCGGACTCAGCTCCTACAATGAGCAGTTCTTC.

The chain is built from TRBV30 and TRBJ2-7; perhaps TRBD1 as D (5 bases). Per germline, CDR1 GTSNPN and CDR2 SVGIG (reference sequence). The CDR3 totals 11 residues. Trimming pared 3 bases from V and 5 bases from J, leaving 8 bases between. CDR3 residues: CAWRVGDEQYF. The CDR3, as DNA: TGTGCCTGGAGGGTAGGGGACGAGCAGTACTTC.

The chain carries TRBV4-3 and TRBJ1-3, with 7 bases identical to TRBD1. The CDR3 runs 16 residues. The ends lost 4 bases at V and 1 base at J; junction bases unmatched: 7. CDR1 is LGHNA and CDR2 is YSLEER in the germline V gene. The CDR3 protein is CASSPTGTESGNTIYF. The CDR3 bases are TGCGCCAGCAGCCCTACCGGGACAGAGTCTGGAAACACCATATATTTT.

The CDR3 loop reads CAWGRKGQNTEAFF. The CDR3 DNA follows: TGTGCCTGGGGCCGCAAGGGGCAAAACACTGAAGCTTTCTTT. This sequence joins TRBV30 and TRBJ1-1; D possibly corresponds to TRBD1 (5 bases). The CDR3 has 14 amino acids. Germline-derived CDR1 and CDR2 are GTSNPN and SVGIG (reference sequence). The ends were cut back, 5 bases at V and 2 bases at J, with 15 bases in the middle. The full variable domain, with the rest looked up from reference TRBV30 and TRBJ1-1, is SQTIHQWPATLVQPVGSPLSLECTVEGTSNPNLYWYRQAAGRGLQLLFYSVGIGQISSEVPQNLSASRPQDRQFILSSKKLLLSDSGFYLCAWGRKGQNTEAFFGQGTRLTVV.

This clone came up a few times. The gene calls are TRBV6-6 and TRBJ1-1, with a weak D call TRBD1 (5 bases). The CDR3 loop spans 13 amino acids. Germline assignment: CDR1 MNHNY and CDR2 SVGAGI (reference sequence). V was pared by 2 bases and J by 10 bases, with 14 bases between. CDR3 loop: CASSYPGGGRAFF. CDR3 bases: TGTGCCAGCAGTTACCCGGGGGGAGGGAGAGCTTTCTTT.

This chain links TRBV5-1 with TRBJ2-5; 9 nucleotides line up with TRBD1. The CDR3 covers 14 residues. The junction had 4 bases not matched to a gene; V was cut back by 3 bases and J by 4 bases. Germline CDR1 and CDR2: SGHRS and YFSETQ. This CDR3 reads CASSSDRGTETQYF. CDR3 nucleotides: TGCGCCAGCAGCTCGGACAGGGGCACAGAGACCCAGTACTTC.

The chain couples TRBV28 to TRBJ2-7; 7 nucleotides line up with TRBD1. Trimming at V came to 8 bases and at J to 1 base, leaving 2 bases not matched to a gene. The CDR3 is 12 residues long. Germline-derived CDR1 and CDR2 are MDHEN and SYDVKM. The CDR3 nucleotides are TGTGCCAGCGGGACAGCTTCCTACGAGCAGTACTTC. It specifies CASGTASYEQYF.

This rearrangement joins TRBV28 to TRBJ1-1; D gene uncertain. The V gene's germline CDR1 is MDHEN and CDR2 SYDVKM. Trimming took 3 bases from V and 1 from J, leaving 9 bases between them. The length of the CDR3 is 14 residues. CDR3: CASSFGHENTEAFF. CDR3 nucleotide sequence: TGTGCCAGCAGTTTTGGCCATGAGAACACTGAAGCTTTCTTT.

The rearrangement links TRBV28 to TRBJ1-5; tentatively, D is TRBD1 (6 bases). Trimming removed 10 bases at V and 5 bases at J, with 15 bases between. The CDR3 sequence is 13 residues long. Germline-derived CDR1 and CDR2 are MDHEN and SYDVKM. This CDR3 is CATPGGPDQPQHF. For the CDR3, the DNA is TGTGCCACCCCGGGGGGCCCCGATCAGCCCCAGCATTTT.

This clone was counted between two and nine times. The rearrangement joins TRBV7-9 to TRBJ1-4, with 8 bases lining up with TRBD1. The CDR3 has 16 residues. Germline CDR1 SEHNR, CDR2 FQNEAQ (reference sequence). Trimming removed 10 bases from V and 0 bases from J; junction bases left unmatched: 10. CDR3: CAIPRDRSATNEKLFF. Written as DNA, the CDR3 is TGTGCCATCCCCCGGGACAGGAGTGCAACTAATGAAAAACTGTTTTTT.

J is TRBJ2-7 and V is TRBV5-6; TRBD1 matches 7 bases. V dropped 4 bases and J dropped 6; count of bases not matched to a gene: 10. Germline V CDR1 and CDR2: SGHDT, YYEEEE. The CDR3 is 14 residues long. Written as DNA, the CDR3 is TGTGCCAGCAGCGACAGGGCCGCCTGGGGCGAGCAGTACTTC. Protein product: CASSDRAAWGEQYF.